What follows are 21 T cell receptor beta chains derived from one specimen sequenced in a study of blood T cell repertoires in COVID-19. Repertoires were generated with immunoSEQ multiplex PCR, while TCRdb's copy carries only in-frame clones and drops some. The sample holds 90,000 to 150,000 clones, approximately 77% seen once. The material sequenced was peripheral blood. The receptor set was obtained from a human donor in a cohort sampled during active COVID-19.

The chain combines TRBV11-3 with TRBJ1-2; D uncertain. The germline CDR1 and CDR2 sequences are SGHNT and YENEEA. V lost 5 bases and J lost 10, with 5 bases in between. This CDR3 is built from 9 residues. The CDR3 nucleotides read TGTGCCAGCAGCCCCCTCTACACCTTC. This encodes CASSPLYTF.

The gene calls are TRBV10-1 and TRBJ2-7; 11 bases align to TRBD2. V shed 4 bases and J 3 bases; nucleotides not matched to a gene: 8. The CDR3 consists of 16 residues. Germline CDR1 is WNHNN and CDR2 is SYGVQD (reference sequence). CDR3 nucleotides: TGCGCCAGCAGTGTACGGCCGGGACTAGCGGTCTACGAGCAGTACTTC. Translated: CASSVRPGLAVYEQYF.

The chain joins TRBV30 to TRBJ2-5; 8 bases line up with TRBD1. The length of the CDR3 is 13 residues. CDR1 is GTSNPN, CDR2 SVGIG, per germline (reference sequence). The V gene end was trimmed by 4 bases and the J gene end by 4 bases; junction bases not matched to a gene: 5. CDR3 nucleotides: TGTGCCTGGACTAAAGACAGGGGAGAGACCCAGTACTTC. This translates into CAWTKDRGETQYF.

The CDR3 protein is CSVVGTGVSNTGELFF. The CDR3 DNA sequence: TGCAGCGTTGTTGGGACAGGGGTTTCGAACACCGGGGAGCTGTTTTTT. The chain recombines TRBV29-1 with TRBJ2-2, with 10 positions matching TRBD1. Trimming removed 4 bases from V and 0 bases from J; junction bases left unmatched: 5. The CDR3 extends over 16 amino acids. Germline CDR1 is SQVTM and CDR2 is ANQGSEA.

V gene TRBV15 combines with J gene TRBJ2-2, with D perhaps matching TRBD2 (6 bases). There are 12 residues in the CDR3. V was cut by 7 bases and J by 3 bases, with 6 bases left in between. Germline V gene sequence: CDR1 LNHNV, CDR2 YYDKDF (reference sequence). CDR3 nucleotides: TGTGCCACCACGGGGGACACCGGGGAGCTGTTTTTT. Translated, it gives CATTGDTGELFF.

The chain joins TRBV7-9 to TRBJ1-2; TRBD1 might be the D (5 bases). The CDR3 runs 15 residues. With 3 bases removed from V and 0 bases from J, the gap between germline ends came to 11 bases. The germline CDR1 and CDR2 sequences are SEHNR and FQNEAQ (reference sequence). CDR3 region: CASSLMGPANYGYTF. In nucleotides, the CDR3 is TGTGCCAGCAGCTTGATGGGGCCCGCTAACTATGGCTACACCTTC.

The chain employs TRBV19 and TRBJ1-1; D gene unclear. Trimming took 2 bases from V and 2 from J, leaving 3 bases between them. This CDR3 comprises 12 residues. Germline V gene lookup returns CDR1 LNHDA and CDR2 SQIVND (reference sequence). CDR3 region: CASSILNTEAFF. The CDR3 bases are TGTGCCAGTAGTATACTAAACACTGAAGCTTTCTTT.

The V call is TRBV5-1, the J call TRBJ1-4; tentative D call: TRBD1 (5 bases). Trimming took off 4 bases at V and 5 bases at J, with 18 bases between the two ends. Looked up from germline, CDR1 is SGHRS and CDR2 is YFSETQ. CDR3 length equals 16 residues. The CDR3 protein is CASSPGWGEGNEKLFF. DNA for the CDR3: TGCGCCAGCAGCCCCGGTTGGGGGGAAGGGAATGAAAAACTGTTTTTT.

The chain is built from TRBV19 and TRBJ2-7; TRBD1 agrees at 8 bases. Losses at the gene ends were 4 bases for V and 3 bases for J; bases not matched to a gene: 11. Germline V lookup: CDR1 LNHDA, CDR2 SQIVND (reference sequence). CDR3 length: 16 amino acids. The CDR3 loop reads CASSTPPDRAGYEQYF. CDR3 nucleotides: TGTGCCAGTAGTACCCCCCCGGACAGGGCGGGCTACGAGCAGTACTTC.

The chain is built from TRBV5-8 and TRBJ1-2; possibly TRBD1 for D (6 bases). Germline lookup yields CDR1 SGHTS and CDR2 YDEGEE. The CDR3 spans 13 residues. V was shortened by 6 bases and J by 5 bases, with 14 bases between the two germline ends. CDR3 residues: CASKHRERYGYTF. CDR3 DNA sequence: TGTGCCAGCAAACACAGGGAACGGTATGGCTACACCTTC.

The CDR3, as DNA: TGCGCCAGCAGCCAAGAGTCCTATGGGGGGGTAGAGACCCAGTACTTC. It codes for CASSQESYGGVETQYF. V usage is TRBV4-1 and J usage is TRBJ2-5; the match to TRBD2 covers 7 bases. The germline gives CDR1 MGHRA, CDR2 YSYEKL. This CDR3 is 16 amino acids long. The V and J ends lost 0 bases and 4 bases, in that order; junction bases with no gene match: 8.

This chain uses TRBV7-9 with TRBJ2-7, with D tentatively TRBD2 (7 bases). Germline values: CDR1 SEHNR, CDR2 FQNEAQ (reference sequence). V shed 5 bases and J shed 4 bases, with 15 bases lying between them. The CDR3 length is 14 residues. This CDR3 is CASSPPGGRYEQYF. CDR3 nucleotides: TGTGCCAGCAGCCCACCGGGGGGCCGGTACGAGCAGTACTTC. Looking up the rest from reference TRBV7-9 and TRBJ2-7 gives the full variable domain: DTGVSQNPRHKITKRGQNVTFRCDPISEHNRLYWYRQTLGQGPEFLTYFQNEAQLEKSRLLSDRFSAERPKGSFSTLEIQRTEQGDSAMYLCASSPPGGRYEQYFGPGTRLTVT.

The table lists this clone with a few counts. This chain uses TRBV4-1 with TRBJ1-1; D gene unclear. This CDR3 is 15 amino acids long. Trimming removed 0 bases at V and 1 base at J, with 9 bases between. Germline CDR1 MGHRA, CDR2 YSYEKL. CDR3 coding DNA: TGCGCCAGCAGCCAAGAACCAGTAGCGAACACTGAAGCTTTCTTT. Translating gives CASSQEPVANTEAFF.

This clone was counted many times. The chain combines TRBV14 with TRBJ2-7; maybe TRBD2 (6 bases). CDR1 is SGHDN and CDR2 is FVKESK in the germline V gene. The length of the CDR3 is 15 residues. Trimming took off 0 bases at V and 2 bases at J, with 11 bases between the two ends. CDR3 protein: CASSQDLVAAYEQYF. CDR3 coding DNA: TGTGCCAGCAGCCAAGACCTAGTAGCGGCCTACGAGCAGTACTTC.

The chain's CDR3 is CASSSPEDGSNPYEQYF. The CDR3 coding sequence is TGCGCCAGCAGCTCACCTGAGGATGGGTCAAACCCCTACGAGCAGTACTTC. The chain employs TRBV5-1 and TRBJ2-7; no firm D call. Germline lookup yields CDR1 SGHRS and CDR2 YFSETQ. Trimming removed 3 bases from V and 2 bases from J, with 21 bases in between. The CDR3 has 17 residues.

The chain couples TRBV30 to TRBJ1-1; D gene uncertain. This CDR3 is built from 12 residues. Germline V gene data show CDR1 as GTSNPN and CDR2 as SVGIG (reference sequence). Trimming took 1 base from V and 8 from J, leaving 11 bases between them. The CDR3 loop reads CAWSAQDCEAFF. DNA for the CDR3: TGTGCCTGGAGTGCCCAGGACTGCGAAGCTTTCTTT.

The rearrangement uses TRBV6-2 or TRBV6-3 and TRBJ2-7; 7 positions agree with TRBD2. Trimming removed 5 bases from V and 1 base from J; junction bases left unmatched: 8. The CDR3 length is 15 residues. The V gene's germline CDR1 is MNHEY and CDR2 SVGEGT. The CDR3 reads CASSVLSGPSYEQYF. CDR3 nucleotides: TGTGCCAGCAGTGTGCTTAGCGGGCCGTCCTACGAGCAGTACTTC.

The rearrangement links TRBV2 to TRBJ2-5; TRBD2 matches at 10 bases. There are 14 residues in the CDR3. V trimming: 7 bases; J trimming: 5 bases; junction bases outside the gene matches: 7. CDR1 is SNHLY and CDR2 is FYNNEI in the germline V gene. CDR3: CASNERGGMETQYF. The CDR3 nucleotides are TGTGCCAGCAATGAGCGGGGGGGCATGGAGACCCAGTACTTC.

The rearrangement uses TRBV11-2 and TRBJ2-7; tentative D call: TRBD2 (6 bases). V gave up 7 bases and J gave up 0 bases, with 13 bases separating them. CDR1 and CDR2 from the germline V gene are SGHAT and FQNNGV. CDR3 length: 14 residues. The CDR3 protein is CASTLAGRSYEQYF. In DNA, the CDR3 is TGTGCCAGCACCTTGGCGGGACGCTCCTACGAGCAGTACTTC.

The chain joins TRBV24-1 to TRBJ2-7, with unresolved D. CDR3 length: 16 residues. Between the trimmed V and J ends, which lost 4 bases and 0 bases, there was a span of 15 bases. Germline V gene sequence: CDR1 KGHDR, CDR2 SFDVKD. The CDR3 sequence: CATSESDSLSSYEQYF. The CDR3 DNA follows: TGTGCCACCAGTGAAAGTGACTCCTTAAGCTCCTACGAGCAGTACTTC.

V and J are TRBV20-1 and TRBJ2-1; 11 nucleotides agree with TRBD2. The CDR3 consists of 11 residues. Germline CDR1 DFQATT, CDR2 SNEGSKA (reference sequence). Trimming cost V 4 bases and J 15 bases; bases outside gene matches: 5. The CDR3 region has the DNA TGCAGTGCTACACTAGCGGGGGTTCGGTTCTTC. Encoded protein: CSATLAGVRFF.